This T cell receptor (beta chain) was identified during a study of blood T cell repertoires in COVID-19. For the study at large: Samples of COVID-19 (acute and convalescent) were obtained from the United States, Italy and Spain. The analysed material was cDNA or gDNA that came from T cells, B-cell-depleted T cells, or PBMCs.

CDR1 LNHDA and CDR2 SQIVND come from the germline V gene (reference sequence). V dropped 0 bases and J dropped 1; count of bases not matched to a gene: 3. CDR3 size: 15 residues. In the source study's methods: Quantification of nucleated cells was approximated via reference gene primer amplification. Clones were read by immunoSEQ multiplex PCR, and TCRdb kept only the in-frame ones, dropping some. V, J and clone size derive from that table, while D and trimming were established from the DNA sequence. Here the sample spans approximately 350,000 clones, approximately 82% being singletons. The receptor was isolated from a man aged 25-45 years with active or convalescent COVID-19. The rearrangement joins TRBV19 to TRBJ2-7; 7 nucleotides match TRBD1. Specimen: peripheral blood. The CDR3: CASSIEARGSYEQYF. The DNA of the CDR3 is TGTGCCAGTAGTATAGAAGCCAGGGGGTCCTACGAGCAGTACTTC. The whole variable domain, remainder taken from reference TRBV19 and TRBJ2-7, is DGGITQSPKYLFRKEGQNVTLSCEQNLNHDAMYWYRQDPGQGLRLIYYSQIVNDFQKGDIAEGYSVSREKKESFPLTVTSAQKNPTAFYLCASSIEARGSYEQYFGPGTRLTVT.